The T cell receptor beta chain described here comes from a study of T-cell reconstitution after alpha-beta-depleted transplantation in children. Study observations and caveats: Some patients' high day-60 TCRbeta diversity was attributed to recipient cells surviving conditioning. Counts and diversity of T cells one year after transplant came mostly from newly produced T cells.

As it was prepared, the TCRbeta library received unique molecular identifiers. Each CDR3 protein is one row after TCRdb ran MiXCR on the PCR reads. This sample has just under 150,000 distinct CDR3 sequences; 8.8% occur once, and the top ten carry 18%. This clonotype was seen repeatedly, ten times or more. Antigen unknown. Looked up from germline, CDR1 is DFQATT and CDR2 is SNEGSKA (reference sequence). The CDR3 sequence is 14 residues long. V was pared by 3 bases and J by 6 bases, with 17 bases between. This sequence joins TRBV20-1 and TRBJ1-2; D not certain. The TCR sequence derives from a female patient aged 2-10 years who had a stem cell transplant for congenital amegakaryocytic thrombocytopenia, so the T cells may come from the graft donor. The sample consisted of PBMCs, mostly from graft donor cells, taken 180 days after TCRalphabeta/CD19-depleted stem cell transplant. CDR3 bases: TGCAGTGCTAGCTACCCTGGGCTTAGGGATGGCTACACCTTC. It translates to CSASYPGLRDGYTF.